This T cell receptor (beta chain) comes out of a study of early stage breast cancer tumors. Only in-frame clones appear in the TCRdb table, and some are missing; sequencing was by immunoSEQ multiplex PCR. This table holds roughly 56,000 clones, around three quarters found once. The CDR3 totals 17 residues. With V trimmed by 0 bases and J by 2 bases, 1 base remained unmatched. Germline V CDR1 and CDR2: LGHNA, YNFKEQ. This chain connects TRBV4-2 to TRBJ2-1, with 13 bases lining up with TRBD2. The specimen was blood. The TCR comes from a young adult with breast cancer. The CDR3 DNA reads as TGTGCCAGCAGCCAAGATGGGACTAGCGGGACCTACAATGAGCAGTTCTTC. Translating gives CASSQDGTSGTYNEQFF.